This T cell receptor beta chain was captured in a study of beta chain features in type 1 diabetes. Study conclusions and caveats: VDJ junctions in type 1 diabetes patients carried more deletions and fewer insertions. The study found that naive, central memory and Treg TCRB repertoires appeared more similar in patients than in healthy donors. TCRB CDR3s were moderately but significantly shorter in Type 1 diabetes patients in all four CD4+ subsets.

Expressed TCRB transcripts got sequenced, as all isolated RNA was reverse transcribed. Average reads for naive, central memory and regulatory T cell samples were about 3.57 million. Repertoires were generated with immunoSEQ multiplex PCR, while TCRdb's copy carries only in-frame clones and drops some. The sample shows 680,000 or so clones, under 15% of them seen only once. This clone has more than one count but fewer than ten. The target antigen is unknown. CDR1 is GTSNPN, CDR2 SVGIG, per germline (reference sequence). With 5 bases removed from V and 5 bases from J, the gap between germline ends came to 18 bases. The CDR3 loop spans 14 amino acids.

This TCR was sampled from a man between 18 and 35 years old with type 1 diabetes. Source material: naive CD4+ T cells from blood. This chain joins TRBV30 and TRBJ1-1; D gene uncertain. CDR3: CAWSLTDGDTEAFF. The CDR3 DNA sequence: TGTGCCTGGTCCCTGACGGACGGGGATACTGAAGCTTTCTTT.